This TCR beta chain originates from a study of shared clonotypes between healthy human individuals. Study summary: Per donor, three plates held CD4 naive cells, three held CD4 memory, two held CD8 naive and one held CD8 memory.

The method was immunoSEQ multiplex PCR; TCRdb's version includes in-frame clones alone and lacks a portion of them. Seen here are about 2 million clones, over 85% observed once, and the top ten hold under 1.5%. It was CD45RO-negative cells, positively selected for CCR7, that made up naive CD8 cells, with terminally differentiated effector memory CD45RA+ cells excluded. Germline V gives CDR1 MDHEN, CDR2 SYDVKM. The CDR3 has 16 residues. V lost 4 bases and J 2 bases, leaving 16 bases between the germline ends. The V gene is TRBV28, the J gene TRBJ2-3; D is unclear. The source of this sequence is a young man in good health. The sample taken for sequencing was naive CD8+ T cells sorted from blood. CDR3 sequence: CASSYPPQSYTDTQYF. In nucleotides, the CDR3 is TGTGCCAGCAGTTATCCCCCTCAGAGTTACACAGATACGCAGTATTTT.